The rows below give T cell receptor beta chains drawn from one sample of a study of blood T cells in healthy people across ages. TCRdb reanalysed the 5' RACE reads using MiXCR and keeps one entry per CDR3 protein. The sample lists some 640,000 distinct CDR3 sequences, about 30% seen once, with 15% to 18% in the top ten. The sequenced sample was blood. The receptors come from a woman of 80 years or more in good health. The CDR3 runs from the conserved cysteine through the conserved F or W. Each record gives: clone size, J gene, D gene, V gene, CDR3 protein, CDR3 DNA. A D gene is named only where the DNA matches it firmly. Some rows mark clone size as missing; the rest say once, few, many or name a class of expanded clone.

NA	TRBJ2-1	TRBD2	TRBV7-9	CASSLESGGAYNEQFF	TGTGCCAGCAGCTTAGAAAGCGGGGGGGCCTACAATGAGCAGTTCTTC
many	TRBJ2-1	NA	TRBV6-2/TRBV6-3	CASSARAIYNEQFF	TGTGCCAGCAGTGCGCGGGCCATTTACAATGAGCAGTTCTTC
few	TRBJ2-7	TRBD2	TRBV20-1	CSAEGTSGDEQYF	TGCAGTGCCGAGGGGACTAGCGGCGACGAGCAGTACTTC
NA	TRBJ2-5	NA	TRBV5-1	CASSWVGAGETQYF	TGCGCCAGCAGCTGGGTGGGGGCGGGAGAGACCCAGTACTTC
many	TRBJ1-4	TRBD1	TRBV3-1	CASSQDLGTAREKLFF	TGTGCCAGCAGCCAAGATCTCGGGACAGCTCGTGAAAAACTGTTTTTT
few	TRBJ1-5	TRBD1	TRBV7-8	CASSSQGAVDQPQHF	TGTGCCAGCAGCTCGCAGGGGGCGGTTGACCAGCCCCAGCATTTT
many	TRBJ2-3	TRBD1	TRBV7-2	CASSRRQGPQDTDTQYF	TGTGCCAGCAGCCGCCGACAGGGACCTCAAGACACAGATACGCAGTATTTT
NA	TRBJ2-7	TRBD2	TRBV20-1	CSARGTSLSYEQYF	TGCAGTGCTAGGGGGACTAGCCTTAGCTACGAGCAGTACTTC
many	TRBJ2-5	TRBD2	TRBV9	CASSPTSGAFQETQYF	TGTGCCAGCAGCCCGACTAGCGGGGCGTTCCAAGAGACCCAGTACTTC
few	TRBJ2-1	NA	TRBV21-1	CASIVWAGEYNEQFF	TGTGCCAGCATAGTCTGGGCGGGGGAGTACAATGAGCAGTTCTTC
NA	TRBJ1-1	NA	TRBV19	CASSITTNTEAFF	TGTGCCAGTAGTATTACAACGAACACTGAAGCTTTCTTT
NA	TRBJ2-7	TRBD1	TRBV7-9	CASSQQGTGGYEQYF	TGTGCCAGCAGCCAACAAGGGACAGGGGGTTACGAGCAGTACTTC
NA	TRBJ1-1	NA	TRBV6-1	CASSVDRMANTEAFF	TGTGCCAGCAGTGTCGACCGAATGGCTAACACTGAAGCTTTCTTT
many	TRBJ1-2	TRBD1	TRBV7-9	CASSLAGGGYGYTF	TGTGCCAGCAGCTTAGCAGGGGGCGGCTATGGCTACACCTTC
few	TRBJ1-5	TRBD1	TRBV28	CASSLSRGNNQPQHF	TGTGCCAGCAGTTTATCCAGGGGGAACAATCAGCCCCAGCATTTT
NA	TRBJ2-7	TRBD1	TRBV29-1	CSVEVTGTGCNEQYF	TGCAGCGTTGAGGTGACAGGGACGGGTTGCAATGAGCAGTACTTC
few	TRBJ2-2	NA	TRBV5-1	CASSRLAGGMETGELFF	TGCGCCAGCAGCCGGCTTGCAGGGGGGATGGAAACCGGGGAGCTGTTTTTT
many	TRBJ1-5	NA	TRBV2	CASSVGPASRPQHF	TGTGCCAGCAGTGTGGGGCCGGCCTCGAGGCCCCAGCATTTT
many	TRBJ2-1	NA	TRBV9	CASSVSASKVGEQFF	TGTGCCAGCAGCGTAAGTGCCAGCAAGGTGGGTGAGCAGTTCTTC
many	TRBJ2-7	NA	TRBV6-2/TRBV6-3	CASRPGPQVIEQYF	TGTGCCAGCAGGCCGGGACCCCAGGTAATCGAGCAGTACTTC
many	TRBJ2-1	NA	TRBV7-9	CASSLGRGYNEQFF	TGTGCCAGCAGCTTGGGCCGGGGCTACAATGAGCAGTTCTTC
many	TRBJ2-1	TRBD2	TRBV20-1	CSARDVAGGYNEQFF	TGCAGTGCTAGAGATGTAGCGGGGGGGTACAATGAGCAGTTCTTC
few	TRBJ1-2	TRBD1	TRBV24-1	CATSGTGDYGYTF	TGTGCCACCAGTGGAACAGGGGACTATGGCTACACCTTC
many	TRBJ1-2	TRBD1	TRBV7-2	CASSPMDRQSYGYTF	TGTGCCAGCAGCCCTATGGACAGGCAATCTTATGGCTACACCTTC
many	TRBJ1-2	NA	TRBV10-3	CAISEAAGGYTF	TGTGCCATCAGTGAAGCGGCCGGCGGCTACACCTTC
many	TRBJ1-2	TRBD1	TRBV28	CASTLQQGGHTF	TGTGCCAGCACCCTCCAGCAGGGGGGCCACACCTTC
many	TRBJ2-1	TRBD2	TRBV14	CASSQRLGPGLAGKSSYNEQFF	TGTGCCAGCAGCCAAAGGCTGGGGCCGGGACTAGCGGGGAAGAGCTCCTACAATGAGCAGTTCTTC
NA	TRBJ2-1	NA	TRBV7-2	CASSQGTSYNEQFF	TGTGCCAGCAGCCAGGGAACATCCTACAATGAGCAGTTCTTC
few	TRBJ1-5	NA	TRBV5-6	CASSLYQGSGSNQPQHF	TGTGCCAGCAGCTTGTACCAGGGGTCCGGGTCCAATCAGCCCCAGCATTTT
few	TRBJ2-5	NA	TRBV5-6	CASSYIQVLNEQYF	TGTGCCAGCAGCTATATACAGGTTCTCAATGAGCAGTACTTC
many	TRBJ2-1	TRBD2	TRBV7-2	CASSSGTTQFF	TGTGCCAGCAGTTCCGGGACTACGCAGTTCTTC
few	TRBJ2-7	NA	TRBV6-1	CASVRPGTWSSFSYEQYF	TGTGCCAGCGTACGACCCGGGACATGGTCTTCATTCTCCTACGAGCAGTACTTC
NA	TRBJ2-2	TRBD2	TRBV7-3	CASSSSGGAANGELFF	TGTGCCAGCAGCTCAAGCGGGGGGGCCGCTAACGGGGAGCTGTTTTTT
NA	TRBJ2-7	TRBD2	TRBV20-1	CSARGGTLGYEQYF	TGCAGTGCTAGGGGGGGGACTTTAGGCTACGAGCAGTACTTC
many	TRBJ2-3	TRBD2	TRBV4-2	CASSQGGTSGRSFVSDTQYF	TGTGCCAGCAGCCAAGGGGGGACTAGCGGTCGTTCGTTCGTTTCTGATACGCAGTATTTT
many	TRBJ1-2	TRBD1	TRBV7-2	CASSPGQGNGYTF	TGTGCCAGCAGCCCGGGACAGGGAAATGGCTACACCTTC
NA	TRBJ2-4	NA	TRBV5-6	CASSPGVSGKSIQYF	TGTGCCAGCAGCCCCGGAGTTTCGGGCAAAAGCATTCAGTACTTC
NA	TRBJ1-4	NA	TRBV2	CASTRQALNEKLFF	TGTGCCAGCACCCGACAGGCGCTTAATGAAAAACTGTTTTTT
few	TRBJ2-2	TRBD2	TRBV6-1	CASSVTSGGVAGELFF	TGTGCCAGCAGTGTAACTAGCGGGGGGGTCGCCGGGGAGCTGTTTTTT
many	TRBJ2-6	NA	TRBV4-3	CASSQDQPGANVLTF	TGCGCCAGCAGCCAAGATCAGCCGGGGGCCAACGTCCTGACTTTC
NA	TRBJ2-2	TRBD2	TRBV7-2	CASSLGTSTGELFF	TGTGCCAGCAGCTTAGGGACTAGCACCGGGGAGCTGTTTTTT
many	TRBJ2-5	NA	TRBV7-2	CATAPLGGPGETQYF	TGTGCCACCGCGCCGCTCGGGGGGCCGGGAGAGACCCAGTACTTC
many	TRBJ2-7	NA	TRBV10-3	CATGGGGEQYF	TGTGCCACAGGGGGGGGAGGCGAGCAGTACTTC
NA	TRBJ1-4	NA	TRBV5-1	CASSLGGPATNEKLFF	TGCGCCAGCAGCTTGGGCGGACCTGCAACTAATGAAAAACTGTTTTTT
many	TRBJ2-7	TRBD1	TRBV29-1	CSVDTGTGGLEQYF	TGCAGCGTCGATACCGGGACAGGGGGTCTCGAGCAGTACTTC
many	TRBJ1-4	NA	TRBV10-3	CAISQRQGEKLFF	TGTGCCATCAGTCAGAGACAAGGCGAAAAACTGTTTTTT
NA	TRBJ2-7	NA	TRBV28	CASSYSDRPYEQYF	TGTGCCAGCAGTTACAGTGACAGACCCTACGAGCAGTACTTC
few	TRBJ1-5	NA	TRBV4-1	CASSHQDRANQPQHF	TGCGCCAGCAGCCATCAGGACAGAGCCAATCAGCCCCAGCATTTT
many	TRBJ2-1	TRBD2	TRBV7-3	CASSLTRGTSGDLLFF	TGTGCCAGCAGCTTAACGAGGGGGACTAGCGGGGACCTACTGTTCTTC
many	TRBJ2-7	NA	TRBV27	CASGWASDYEQYF	TGTGCCAGCGGATGGGCGTCCGACTACGAGCAGTACTTC
NA	TRBJ2-5	NA	TRBV28	CASSFGGLGKTQYF	TGTGCCAGCAGTTTCGGGGGGCTAGGGAAGACCCAGTACTTC
few	TRBJ1-1	NA	TRBV28	CASSLAGLFAEAFF	TGTGCCAGCAGTTTGGCAGGGCTGTTCGCTGAAGCTTTCTTT
many	TRBJ1-6	NA	TRBV2	CASSEAGRRRDSPLHF	TGTGCCAGCAGTGAAGCGGGACGTCGGAGAGATTCACCCCTCCACTTT
NA	TRBJ2-1	NA	TRBV7-8	CASSSTAEGQFF	TGTGCCAGCAGCTCGACAGCAGAGGGGCAGTTCTTC
NA	TRBJ1-6	NA	TRBV9	CASSVGGQFNSPLHF	TGTGCCAGCAGCGTAGGGGGGCAGTTCAATTCACCCCTCCACTTT